This passage covers 21 T cell receptor beta chains from one sample sequenced in a study of blood T cells in healthy people across ages (dated by TCRdb to between 2014 and 2016). The library relied on 5' RACE. This sample was sequenced with an Illumina HiSeq 2500. The second PCR ran for roughly 6 to 11 cycles and used a J-beta primer mix along with a sample-barcoded 5' primer. TCRdb reanalyzed the raw reads on its own, using fastp at Q25 for trimming and MiXCR for clone calling, and kept in-frame beta chains. Duplicate CDR3 protein sequences are folded into a single record with the most common DNA and genes. In all, the sample holds 1.5 million to 2 million distinct CDR3 sequences, and roughly 27% of those were seen once. The ten most abundant clones make up about 7.7% of the sample. The sequenced sample consisted of blood. All receptors derive from a woman in her thirties in good health.

This clonotype was counted only a few times. This chain links TRBV7-9 with TRBJ2-5; 7 bases match TRBD2. V shed 7 bases, J shed 1 base, and the junction held 6 bases outside the gene matches. CDR1 SEHNR and CDR2 FQNEAQ come from the germline V gene (reference sequence). This CDR3 spans 14 amino acids. The CDR3: CASTGRGIQETQYF. For the CDR3, the DNA is TGTGCCAGCACCGGGCGGGGGATCCAAGAGACCCAGTACTTC.

This clonotype turned up a few times. The chain has TRBV12-5 and TRBJ1-4; D is undetermined. Germline loops: CDR1 LGHNT, CDR2 FRNRAP. The CDR3 extends over 13 amino acids. Deletions cut 8 bases from V and 5 bases from J, with 12 bases between. The CDR3 DNA sequence: TGTGCTAGTCGGGCTGGGGTCAATGAAAAACTGTTTTTT. Amino acids: CASRAGVNEKLFF.

This clonotype was seen ten or more times. The rearrangement uses TRBV9 and TRBJ2-3, with 9 bases lining up with TRBD2. J lost 3 bases, V lost 2 bases, and 4 bases had no gene match. Germline assignment: CDR1 SGDLS and CDR2 YYNGEE. The CDR3 runs to 15 residues. CDR3 sequence (DNA): TGTGCCAGCAGCGTGGCTAGCGGGGTGACAGATACGCAGTATTTT. It yields the protein CASSVASGVTDTQYF. Filled out from reference TRBV9 and TRBJ2-3, the complete variable domain reads DSGVTQTPKHLITATGQRVTLRCSPRSGDLSVYWYQQSLDQGLQFLIQYYNGEERAKGNILERFSAQQFPDLHSELNLSSLELGDSALYFCASSVASGVTDTQYFGPGTRLTVL.

J is TRBJ2-3 and V is TRBV6-6, with a possible D match to TRBD1 (5 bases). V dropped 7 bases and J dropped 2 bases, with 13 bases sitting between them. Looked up from germline, CDR1 is MNHNY and CDR2 is SVGAGI (reference sequence). This CDR3 has 14 amino acids. The CDR3 DNA follows: TGTGCCAGCAAGGGGCGGTCTTCCACAGATACGCAGTATTTT. It codes for CASKGRSSTDTQYF.

As DNA, the CDR3 is TGTGCCAGCAGCCTTGATGGGGGACCCCCTTCGAGGTACACCTTC. Translation: CASSLDGGPPSRYTF. The genes are TRBV7-2 and TRBJ1-2, with a tentative D call TRBD1 (5 bases). Germline V CDR1 and CDR2: SGHTA, FQGNSA. The V end was cut by 5 bases, the J end by 11 bases, with 24 bases between. The CDR3 is 15 amino acids.

The chain is built from TRBV5-1 and TRBJ2-3, with D uncertain. Per the germline V gene, CDR1 is SGHRS and CDR2 is YFSETQ. V dropped 2 bases and J dropped 2 bases, with 9 bases sitting between them. The CDR3 runs 14 residues. This CDR3 is CASSLEKPTDTQYF. CDR3 DNA: TGCGCCAGCAGCTTAGAGAAACCCACAGATACGCAGTATTTT.

The chain joins TRBV29-1 to TRBJ1-2; 9 nucleotides agree with TRBD1. V lost 7 bases and J lost 8; bases outside the gene matches: 8. The CDR3 covers 12 residues. CDR1 and CDR2 (germline): SQVTM, ANQGSEA. Written as DNA, the CDR3 is TGCAGCGCGATACAGGGGGCGCAAGGCTACACCTTC. It encodes CSAIQGAQGYTF.

This clonotype has only a few counts. The genes are TRBV29-1 and TRBJ2-1; no definite D call. Germline V lookup: CDR1 SQVTM, CDR2 ANQGSEA. This CDR3 has 11 residues. Trimming took 2 bases from V and 6 from J, leaving 5 bases between them. CDR3 sequence reads: CSVEQVNEQFF. The CDR3 DNA reads as TGCAGCGTTGAACAGGTCAATGAGCAGTTCTTC.

This rearrangement joins TRBV20-1 to TRBJ2-1; 11 nucleotides match TRBD2. The DNA end is more similar to TRBJ2-5, so the J call may be wrong. The CDR3 length is 15 residues. Per germline, CDR1 DFQATT and CDR2 SNEGSKA (reference sequence). The chain's CDR3 is CSAYTTSGGEETQYF. Written as DNA, the CDR3 is TGCAGTGCTTATACTACTAGCGGGGGAGAAGAGACCCAGTACTTC.

This clonotype has a count of ten or more. V gene TRBV29-1 combines with J gene TRBJ2-3; D is unresolved. Germline assignment: CDR1 SQVTM and CDR2 ANQGSEA. CDR3 length: 12 residues. The ends were cut back, 2 bases at V and 6 bases at J, with 9 bases in the middle. The CDR3 spells CSVESSGDTQYF. Here the CDR3 DNA reads TGCAGCGTTGAAAGTTCCGGCGATACGCAGTATTTT.

This clonotype was picked up a small number of times. This chain connects TRBV7-3 to TRBJ1-1, with D unresolved. V was pared by 1 base and J by 2 bases, with 11 bases between. The CDR3 totals 15 residues. In germline, CDR1 is SGHTA, CDR2 FQGTGA. The CDR3 is CASSLNTVKNTEAFF. The CDR3 DNA is TGTGCCAGCAGCTTAAATACAGTGAAAAACACTGAAGCTTTCTTT.

This chain uses TRBV14 with TRBJ2-6; TRBD1 is a possible D gene (6 bases). The germline V and J ends were trimmed by 0 bases and 0 bases, with 18 bases remaining between them. There are 20 residues in the CDR3. The germline V gene has CDR1 SGHDN and CDR2 FVKESK. The CDR3: CASSQEGATQVNSGANVLTF. Here the CDR3 DNA reads TGTGCCAGCAGCCAAGAGGGGGCAACCCAAGTAAACTCTGGGGCCAACGTCCTGACTTTC.

In this sample, this clonotype turned up a few times. The chain uses TRBV29-1 and TRBJ1-1; 10 positions agree with TRBD1. The CDR3 has 17 residues. The J segment lost 4 bases and the V segment lost 1 base, leaving 12 bases of the junction unmatched. The V gene's germline CDR1 is SQVTM and CDR2 ANQGSEA. The CDR3 nucleotides are TGCAGCGTTGAAGGGAGCGGGGACAGGGGTTGGAGCACTGAAGCTTTCTTT. Encoded protein: CSVEGSGDRGWSTEAFF.

The chain joins TRBV14 to TRBJ2-4; unclear D gene. The CDR3 loop spans 13 amino acids. Germline CDR1 and CDR2: SGHDN and FVKESK. V was cut by 0 bases and J by 6 bases, with 6 bases left in between. The CDR3 DNA reads as TGTGCCAGCAGCCAAGATATGGCAAACATTCAGTACTTC. This codes for CASSQDMANIQYF.

Ten or more counts support this clonotype. The chain uses TRBV15 and TRBJ2-1, with 9 bases lining up with TRBD2. This CDR3 spans 13 amino acids. V lost 6 bases and J lost 3; bases outside the gene matches: 0. The germline CDR1 and CDR2 sequences are LNHNV and YYDKDF (reference sequence). The CDR3 spells CATRAGGYNEQFF. In nucleotides, the CDR3 is TGTGCCACCAGAGCGGGAGGCTACAATGAGCAGTTCTTC.

This clonotype was recorded at least ten times. Germline is not matched at one junction end, which may reflect a read error. The rearrangement links TRBV20-1 to TRBJ2-7; D uncertain. This CDR3 has 12 residues. Germline assignment: CDR1 DFQATT and CDR2 SNEGSKA (reference sequence). CDR3 residues: CSARGPDYEQYF. For the CDR3, the DNA is TGCAGTGCGAGAGGACCAGACTACGAGCAGTACTTC.

The genes are TRBV29-1 and TRBJ2-5; D not resolved. CDR1 is SQVTM and CDR2 is ANQGSEA in the germline V gene. The CDR3 is 12 amino acids. V dropped 3 bases and J dropped 4 bases, with 9 bases sitting between them. This CDR3 reads CSVDVLPETQYF. The CDR3 coding sequence is TGCAGCGTTGACGTCCTGCCAGAGACCCAGTACTTC.

This clonotype appeared a few times. The chain uses TRBV5-6 and TRBJ1-6; D gene ambiguous. CDR3 length equals 18 residues. Germline CDR1 and CDR2: SGHDT and YYEEEE. Between the trimmed V and J ends, which lost 4 bases and 4 bases, there was a span of 21 bases. For the CDR3, the DNA is TGTGCCAGCAGCCTGATGGAGGGTGCCCTGGGGTATAATTCACCCCTCCACTTT. It specifies CASSLMEGALGYNSPLHF.

The gene calls are TRBV20-1 and TRBJ2-1; TRBD2 might be the D (6 bases). Germline loops: CDR1 DFQATT, CDR2 SNEGSKA (reference sequence). The CDR3 has 15 residues. Deletions cut 3 bases from V and 6 bases from J, with 18 bases between. CDR3 nucleotides: TGCAGTGCTAGGAGGACTACTGGCCGCACCAATGAGCAGTTCTTC. The encoded protein is CSARRTTGRTNEQFF.

The chain recombines TRBV7-2 with TRBJ2-3, with D maybe TRBD2 (5 bases). From germline, CDR1 is SGHTA and CDR2 FQGNSA. CDR3 length equals 16 residues. The V and J ends lost 0 bases and 5 bases respectively, with 15 bases between them. CDR3 amino acids: CASSLAPPGIGDTQYF. The CDR3 DNA reads as TGTGCCAGCAGCTTAGCCCCGCCCGGGATAGGAGATACGCAGTATTTT. Combining the CDR3 with reference TRBV7-2 and TRBJ2-3 gives the whole variable domain GAGVSQSPSNKVTEKGKDVELRCDPISGHTALYWYRQSLGQGLEFLIYFQGNSAPDKSGLPSDRFSAERTGGSVSTLTIQRTQQEDSAVYLCASSLAPPGIGDTQYFGPGTRLTVL.

This clonotype showed up many times. A junction boundary mismatches the germline segment, possibly from a read error. V usage is TRBV5-1 and J usage is TRBJ2-2; D is perhaps TRBD2 (5 bases). There are 12 residues in the CDR3. Per the germline V gene, CDR1 is SGHRS and CDR2 is YFSETQ. In DNA, the CDR3 is TGTGCCAGCAGGAGAGGGACCGGGGAGCTGTTTTTT. Its translation: CASRRGTGELFF.